What follows is one T cell receptor beta chain and its context. Its matching antigen is unknown. Generated by immunoSEQ multiplex PCR, the TCRdb table keeps only in-frame clones and is missing some. The repertoire holds some 13,000 clones, around four fifths seen once, with roughly 25% in the top ten. The data are from a study of graft-versus-host responses after intestinal transplantation. Study-level background: Transplant recipients had multivisceral, liver-intestinal, or isolated intestinal grafts. Every one of the recipients received anti-thymocyte globulin induction and afterwards took tacrolimus and steroids for approximately 3 years.

The CDR3 extends over 16 amino acids. Deletions cut 3 bases from V and 4 bases from J, with 16 bases between. Per the germline V gene, CDR1 is PRHDT and CDR2 is FYEKMQ (reference sequence). Notes on the study in general: GvH clones appeared in recipient marrow, some first in ileum or blood.

The TCR was taken from a human patient who received an intestinal transplant, so some T cells may come from the graft donor. Sequenced material: PBMCs, taken after intestinal transplantation. The rearrangement uses TRBV13 and TRBJ2-1; tentative D call: TRBD2 (6 bases). In nucleotides, the CDR3 is TGTGCCAGCAGCTTTCGGCGACTAGATCCTTACAATGAGCAGTTCTTC. Translation: CASSFRRLDPYNEQFF.